These 32 T cell receptor beta chains originate from one sample sequenced in a study. TCRdb reprocessed the 5' RACE reads with MiXCR, giving one entry per CDR3 protein. The repertoire holds roughly 45,000 distinct CDR3 sequences, with 25% to 35% as singletons. The sequenced sample was tumor-infiltrating memory CD4+ T cells sorted from the breast tumor. The subset: memory CD4+ T cells, CD4+CD45RO+CD25-. Receptors were obtained from a female donor with breast cancer.

The J gene is TRBJ2-7, the V gene TRBV29-1; unclear D gene. CDR3 length: 12 residues. V lost 5 bases and J 2 bases, leaving 10 bases between the germline ends. Germline CDR1 reads SQVTM; CDR2 reads ANQGSEA. The CDR3 DNA is TGCAGCGTTCGTGACGGCGCCTACGAGCAGTACTTC. Translated: CSVRDGAYEQYF.

This clonotype has a handful of counts. This chain connects TRBV5-1 to TRBJ2-7; D possibly corresponds to TRBD2 (6 bases). Per germline, CDR1 SGHRS and CDR2 YFSETQ. The CDR3 length is 14 residues. Deletions cut 3 bases from V and 6 bases from J, with 16 bases between. As DNA, the CDR3 is TGCGCCAGCAGCTCCGGGACTTGGGGATCCGAGCAGTACTTC. As protein: CASSSGTWGSEQYF.

Within the sample, this clonotype is medium-sized. The chain recombines TRBV7-2 with TRBJ1-5, with TRBD1 matching 8 bases. V trimming: 3 bases; J trimming: 2 bases; junction bases outside the gene matches: 15. This CDR3 spans 19 amino acids. Germline V lookup: CDR1 SGHTA, CDR2 FQGNSA. CDR3: CASSFLPGQAAGGNQPQHF. The CDR3 DNA is TGTGCCAGCAGCTTCCTTCCGGGACAGGCCGCCGGGGGCAATCAGCCCCAGCATTTT.

The chain combines TRBV12-5 with TRBJ2-3; no firm D call. The ends were cut back, 1 base at V and 8 bases at J, with 7 bases in the middle. Looked up from germline, CDR1 is LGHNT and CDR2 is FRNRAP. The CDR3 sequence is 12 residues long. CDR3 sequence reads: CASGLDLGTQYF. Written as DNA, the CDR3 is TGTGCTAGTGGTTTGGATCTAGGTACGCAGTATTTT.

This rearrangement joins TRBV28 to TRBJ2-1; perhaps TRBD2 as D (5 bases). V gave up 3 bases and J gave up 12 bases, with 15 bases separating them. In germline, CDR1 is MDHEN, CDR2 SYDVKM. CDR3 length: 13 residues. CDR3 residues: CASSFGGLVGQFF. The CDR3, as DNA: TGTGCCAGCAGTTTTGGCGGGTTAGTTGGGCAGTTCTTC. The full variable domain, completed using reference TRBV28 and TRBJ2-1, is DVKVTQSSRYLVKRTGEKVFLECVQDMDHENMFWYRQDPGLGLRLIYFSYDVKMKEKGDIPEGYSVSREKKERFSLILESASTNQTSMYLCASSFGGLVGQFFGPGTRLTVL.

This clonotype was seen only a few times. The CDR3 here is CASSDLPGLGRGYTF. The CDR3 DNA reads TGTGCCAGCAGCGACCTACCGGGCCTTGGGAGAGGCTACACCTTC. The rearrangement links TRBV12-3 or TRBV12-4 to TRBJ1-2; unclear D gene. The V and J ends lost 6 bases and 8 bases respectively, with 22 bases between them. The CDR3 sequence is 15 residues long.

This clonotype has only a few counts. The genes are TRBV12-3 or TRBV12-4 and TRBJ1-5, with D hard to call. The CDR3 sequence is 13 residues long. V dropped 6 bases and J dropped 3 bases, with 9 bases sitting between them. The CDR3 nucleotides read TGTGCCAGCAGCCTCGTACCCAATCAGCCCCAGCATTTT. Residues: CASSLVPNQPQHF.

This clonotype was detected ten times or more. The rearrangement links TRBV10-3 to TRBJ1-5, with 7 nucleotides matching TRBD1. V dropped 11 bases and J dropped 4; count of bases not matched to a gene: 11. Looked up from germline, CDR1 is ENHRY and CDR2 is SYGVKD. The CDR3 loop spans 14 amino acids. The CDR3 sequence is CASRAGQINQPQHF. DNA for the CDR3: TGTGCCTCACGCGCGGGACAGATAAATCAGCCCCAGCATTTT.

This clonotype was seen a few times. The genes are TRBV5-1 and TRBJ2-2, with 11 bases fitting TRBD1. V was pared by 4 bases and J by 4 bases, with 9 bases of the junction left unmatched. Germline loops: CDR1 SGHRS, CDR2 YFSETQ. The CDR3 spans 17 residues. This CDR3 is CASSGLPGTGGTGELFF. CDR3 nucleotide sequence: TGCGCCAGCAGCGGCCTGCCCGGGACAGGGGGCACCGGGGAGCTGTTTTTT. Based on the CDR3 plus reference TRBV5-1 and TRBJ2-2, the full variable domain is KAGVTQTPRYLIKTRGQQVTLSCSPISGHRSVSWYQQTPGQGLQFLFEYFSETQRNKGNFPGRFSGRQFSNSRSEMNVSTLELGDSALYLCASSGLPGTGGTGELFFGEGSRLTVL.

This clonotype has a count of ten or more. This chain connects TRBV5-1 to TRBJ2-3; 8 bases are shared with TRBD2. Germline loops: CDR1 SGHRS, CDR2 YFSETQ. The CDR3 is 17 amino acids. The trim removed 3 bases at V and 6 bases at J, leaving 15 bases unmatched. CDR3 in amino acids: CASSSSGTGGPGDTQYF. The CDR3 region has the DNA TGCGCCAGCAGCTCCTCGGGGACGGGGGGGCCAGGGGATACGCAGTATTTT.

The chain carries TRBV7-3 and TRBJ2-1; 9 bases match TRBD2. Germline V gene lookup returns CDR1 SGHTA and CDR2 FQGTGA. The CDR3 has 14 amino acids. The trim removed 2 bases at V and 8 bases at J, leaving 4 bases unmatched. CDR3 sequence: CASSLAGGPYEQFF. The DNA of the CDR3 is TGTGCCAGCAGCTTAGCGGGAGGGCCGTATGAGCAGTTCTTC.

The chain combines TRBV25-1 with TRBJ2-5, with TRBD1 matching over 7 bases. The CDR3 loop spans 17 amino acids. The trim removed 4 bases at V and 4 bases at J, leaving 15 bases unmatched. Germline CDR1 and CDR2: MGHDK and SYGVNS. DNA for the CDR3: TGTGCCAGCAGTGGAGCCCCCGACAGGGAGAGGGGAGAGACCCAGTACTTC. This codes for CASSGAPDRERGETQYF.

The rearrangement uses TRBV10-3 and TRBJ2-3; 10 bases match TRBD1. V shed 2 bases and J 6 bases; nucleotides not matched to a gene: 5. This CDR3 is built from 15 residues. From germline, CDR1 is ENHRY and CDR2 SYGVKD. CDR3 loop: CAISEPGQGSDTQYF. As DNA, the CDR3 is TGTGCCATCAGTGAGCCGGGACAGGGGAGTGATACGCAGTATTTT.

The chain links TRBV4-2 to TRBJ2-5; D remains unclear. The germline V gene encodes CDR1 LGHNA and CDR2 YNFKEQ. V lost 1 base to trimming and J lost 4 bases, with 13 bases between them. The CDR3 totals 15 residues. The DNA of the CDR3 is TGTGCCAGCAGCCAAGCGGACGGCACCTCAGAGACCCAGTACTTC. Amino acid sequence: CASSQADGTSETQYF.

This sequence joins TRBV7-2 and TRBJ2-5, with 9 bases matching TRBD1. V was pared by 2 bases and J by 4 bases, with 8 bases of the junction left unmatched. Germline CDR1 is SGHTA and CDR2 is FQGNSA. CDR3 length equals 16 residues. CDR3 sequence (DNA): TGTGCCAGCAGCTTATTTCCTCGGGGACAGGGAGAGACCCAGTACTTC. Encoded protein: CASSLFPRGQGETQYF.

This chain connects TRBV12-3 or TRBV12-4 to TRBJ2-7; 9 bases are a match to TRBD1. Trimming cost V 3 bases and J 5 bases; bases outside gene matches: 2. This CDR3 comprises 13 residues. This CDR3 is CASSLGQGDEQYF. As DNA, the CDR3 is TGTGCCAGCAGTTTGGGACAGGGTGACGAGCAGTACTTC.

This clonotype was counted only a few times. This rearrangement joins TRBV20-1 to TRBJ2-1; TRBD2 matches at 10 bases. The CDR3 is 18 amino acids. With V trimmed by 4 bases and J by 4 bases, 16 bases remained unmatched. Per the germline V gene, CDR1 is DFQATT and CDR2 is SNEGSKA (reference sequence). The CDR3 is CSANPSGSASRAYNEQFF. The CDR3 region has the DNA TGCAGTGCTAATCCTAGCGGGAGTGCTTCTCGGGCTTACAATGAGCAGTTCTTC.

This clonotype turned up a few times. The chain uses TRBV4-1 and TRBJ1-6, with 9 positions matching TRBD1. Trimming removed 0 bases from V and 10 bases from J; junction bases left unmatched: 4. Germline-derived CDR1 and CDR2 are MGHRA and YSYEKL. CDR3 length: 15 residues. The CDR3 DNA reads as TGCGCCAGCAGCCAAGACTCGGGACAGGGCTCACCCCTCCACTTT. Translation: CASSQDSGQGSPLHF.

This chain connects TRBV28 to TRBJ2-7; D remains unclear. CDR3 length equals 14 residues. Germline lookup yields CDR1 MDHEN and CDR2 SYDVKM. The ends were cut back, 2 bases at V and 6 bases at J, with 14 bases in the middle. DNA of the CDR3: TGTGCCAGCAGTTTAACAGCCCTAGGAAGCGAGCAGTACTTC. The encoded protein is CASSLTALGSEQYF.

Remarks on this clonotype: This may be a read error, as it is one base from a much larger clone. The rearrangement joins TRBV4-3 to TRBJ2-3; TRBD2 aligns across 8 bases. CDR1 is LGHNA, CDR2 YSLEER, per germline. The CDR3 has 14 amino acids. With 4 bases clipped from V and 4 bases from J, the junction kept 4 bases outside the gene matches. The CDR3 bases are TGCGCCAGCAGCCCGACTAGCGTTGCAGATACGCAGTATTTT. It yields the protein CASSPTSVADTQYF.

This clonotype was seen ten or more times. The rearrangement links TRBV29-1 to TRBJ1-2; 10 bases line up with TRBD1. The CDR3 contains 15 residues. Unmatched junction bases numbered 8, after V lost 5 bases and J lost 2 bases. Germline CDR1 is SQVTM and CDR2 is ANQGSEA. CDR3 DNA: TGCAGCGTTCGAAACCCGGGACAGGGGAACTATGGCTACACCTTC. It translates to CSVRNPGQGNYGYTF.

Here the CDR3 DNA reads TGTGCCAGCAGCCCTCACCTTAGGGGGGGGACCGGGGAGCTGTTTTTT. Residues: CASSPHLRGGTGELFF. The chain carries TRBV9 and TRBJ2-2; D might be TRBD2 (7 bases). This CDR3 has 16 amino acids. The germline V gene encodes CDR1 SGDLS and CDR2 YYNGEE. The V gene lost 4 bases and the J gene lost 5 bases, with 18 bases spanning the gap.

This chain connects TRBV28 to TRBJ1-2; TRBD1 matches at 7 bases. Germline CDR1 MDHEN, CDR2 SYDVKM. This CDR3 comprises 14 residues. CDR3 protein: CVIPDRNFNYGYTF. CDR3 DNA sequence: TGTGTCATCCCGGACAGGAACTTTAACTATGGCTACACCTTC.

J is TRBJ2-7 and V is TRBV10-1, with 7 nucleotides matching TRBD2. Germline values: CDR1 WNHNN, CDR2 SYGVQD (reference sequence). The CDR3 has 13 residues. After removal of 5 bases from V and 7 bases from J, the junction contained 8 bases not matched to a gene. The CDR3 nucleotides are TGCGCCAGCAGTCCGGCTAGCGGTTGGGAGCAGTACTTC. Its translation: CASSPASGWEQYF.

The table lists this clonotype with a few counts. The rearrangement uses TRBV4-3 and TRBJ1-6, with TRBD1 as a possible D gene (6 bases). Trimming removed 1 base from V and 11 bases from J, with 9 bases in between. Germline lookup yields CDR1 LGHNA and CDR2 YSLEER. The CDR3 has 13 residues. The CDR3 region has the DNA TGCGCCAGCAGCCAAGTAGGGGGGGCACCCCTCCACTTT. The encoded protein is CASSQVGGAPLHF.

J is TRBJ2-5 and V is TRBV18; D possibly corresponds to TRBD1 (5 bases). CDR3 length: 15 amino acids. V was clipped by 3 bases and J by 2 bases, with 13 bases between them. From germline, CDR1 is KGHSH and CDR2 LQKENI. CDR3 sequence: CASSPRTPTQETQYF. The CDR3 DNA follows: TGTGCCAGCTCACCTCGGACACCGACACAAGAGACCCAGTACTTC. The full variable domain, its missing parts supplied by reference TRBV18 and TRBJ2-5, is NAGVMQNPRHLVRRRGQEARLRCSPMKGHSHVYWYRQLPEEGLKFMVYLQKENIIDESGMPKERFSAEFPKEGPSILRIQQVVRGDSAAYFCASSPRTPTQETQYFGPGTRLLVL.

The gene calls are TRBV30 and TRBJ1-6; D gene unclear. This CDR3 has 16 amino acids. V lost 0 bases and J 0 bases, leaving 9 bases between the germline ends. CDR1 and CDR2 from the germline V gene are GTSNPN and SVGIG (reference sequence). CDR3 in DNA: TGTGCCTGGAGTGTGCCATCGGGCTCCTATAATTCACCCCTCCACTTT. Its protein is CAWSVPSGSYNSPLHF.

J is TRBJ2-1 and V is TRBV5-6; no definite D call. With 8 bases removed from V and 0 bases from J, the gap between germline ends came to 15 bases. The CDR3 loop spans 15 amino acids. Per the germline V gene, CDR1 is SGHDT and CDR2 is YYEEEE. The CDR3 nucleotides are TGTGCCAGTCGGCTTGGGTACAGCTCCTACAATGAGCAGTTCTTC. As protein: CASRLGYSSYNEQFF.

This clonotype was counted only a few times. This chain joins TRBV20-1 and TRBJ1-5; possible D gene TRBD1, 6 bases. Germline V gives CDR1 DFQATT, CDR2 SNEGSKA (reference sequence). The CDR3 has 13 amino acids. The V end lost 4 bases, the J end lost 11 bases, and 18 bases lay between the germline ends. The CDR3 DNA reads TGCAGTGCTACTGACAGGTCCCTCATGTCCCAGCATTTT. Translation: CSATDRSLMSQHF.

This clonotype was recorded many times. The chain combines TRBV9 with TRBJ2-7, with no clear D. V was clipped by 4 bases and J by 6 bases, with 11 bases between them. CDR3 length: 12 amino acids. Germline lookup yields CDR1 SGDLS and CDR2 YYNGEE. The CDR3 DNA follows: TGTGCCAGCAGCTCTAATTGGTTCGAGCAGTACTTC. Translated, it gives CASSSNWFEQYF.

V usage is TRBV6-2 or TRBV6-3 and J usage is TRBJ2-5, with a weak D call TRBD1 (6 bases). This CDR3 spans 14 amino acids. Between the trimmed V and J ends, which lost 6 bases and 5 bases, there was a span of 16 bases. The germline CDR1 and CDR2 sequences are MNHEY and SVGEGT. The CDR3 reads CASRNTGRWETQYF. CDR3 DNA: TGTGCCAGCAGAAACACAGGGCGCTGGGAGACCCAGTACTTC.

The sample holds a few counts of this clonotype. This chain uses TRBV12-3 or TRBV12-4 with TRBJ1-1; weak D call: TRBD1 (5 bases). V lost 6 bases and J lost 0, with 17 bases in between. The CDR3 covers 16 residues. The CDR3 region has the DNA TGTGCCAGCAGCCAAAAGCAGGGCGTCATGAACACTGAAGCTTTCTTT. Protein sequence: CASSQKQGVMNTEAFF.